A single T cell receptor beta chain is shown here with its context. Its antigen is not identified. The table came from immunoSEQ multiplex PCR; TCRdb's copy has only in-frame clones and leaves some out. Among 70,000 to 95,000 clones listed, around 85% were seen once. The data belong to a study of OX40 agonist ivuxolimab in advanced cancers. Regarding the study as a whole: Among some nonresponders, normalized T-cell clonal expansion was also low.

Sequences were derived from CD4+ or CD8+ T cells sorted from blood, sampled in a trial of the OX40 agonist ivuxolimab. This TCR was recovered from an adult with an advanced solid tumor such as melanoma, head and neck, liver or kidney cancer.

CDR3 protein: CASSLGGSYNEQFF. The CDR3 DNA reads as TGTGCCAGCAGCTTGGGAGGCTCCTACAATGAGCAGTTCTTC. This chain uses TRBV7-2 with TRBJ2-1, with D perhaps matching TRBD2 (6 bases). Trimming pared 3 bases from V and 0 bases from J, leaving 6 bases between. Germline V gene lookup returns CDR1 SGHTA and CDR2 FQGNSA. The CDR3 is 14 amino acids. Full variable domain (remainder filled in from reference TRBV7-2 and TRBJ2-1): GAGVSQSPSNKVTEKGKDVELRCDPISGHTALYWYRQSLGQGLEFLIYFQGNSAPDKSGLPSDRFSAERTGGSVSTLTIQRTQQEDSAVYLCASSLGGSYNEQFFGPGTRLTVL.